Listed below are T cell receptor beta chains from one sample, sequenced in a study of blood T cell repertoires in COVID-19. Sequenced by immunoSEQ multiplex PCR; TCRdb stores in-frame clones only, minus some. The table lists around 140,000 clones, approximately 86% of them singletons, with over 9.5% in the top ten. The sequenced sample was peripheral blood. These receptors were collected from a woman between 65 and 79 years old with COVID-19, enrolled during active disease. The CDR3 runs from the conserved cysteine through the conserved F or W. The D gene is left open where the match is weak. Rows may omit the clone size; those that give it use once, few, many or a size class.

CDR3 length: 16
clone size: .
J gene: TRBJ1-1
V gene: TRBV3-1/TRBV3-2
D gene: TRBD1
CDR3 DNA: TGTGCCAGCAGCAAGGGGGGAGCAGGGGGAAACACTGAAGCTTTCTTT
CDR3 protein: CASSKGGAGGNTEAFF

CDR3 length: 13
clone size: .
J gene: TRBJ1-5
V gene: TRBV13
D gene: .
CDR3 DNA: TGTGCCAGCAGCTTCAGGGGAGATCAGCCCCAGCATTTT
CDR3 protein: CASSFRGDQPQHF

CDR3 length: 15
clone size: .
J gene: TRBJ2-3
V gene: TRBV9
D gene: .
CDR3 DNA: TGTGCCAGCAGCGTAGGGGGGGAGGGCACAGATACGCAGTATTTT
CDR3 protein: CASSVGGEGTDTQYF

CDR3 length: 15
clone size: .
J gene: TRBJ1-3
V gene: TRBV18
D gene: .
CDR3 DNA: TGTGCCAGCTCAACGACACCGGCTGCTGGAAACACCATATATTTT
CDR3 protein: CASSTTPAAGNTIYF

CDR3 length: 14
clone size: .
J gene: TRBJ1-4
V gene: TRBV9
D gene: .
CDR3 DNA: TGTGCCAGCAGCGCAGGGTGGTCTAATGAAAAACTGTTTTTT
CDR3 protein: CASSAGWSNEKLFF

CDR3 length: 14
clone size: .
J gene: TRBJ1-5
V gene: TRBV6-5
D gene: .
CDR3 DNA: TGTGCCAGCAGTACGAACGGGAAAGGGCAGCCCCAGCATTTT
CDR3 protein: CASSTNGKGQPQHF

CDR3 length: 13
clone size: .
J gene: TRBJ2-7
V gene: TRBV6-5
D gene: .
CDR3 DNA: TGTGCCAGCAGTTCCGTCCAGTCCCGCGAGCAGTACTTC
CDR3 protein: CASSSVQSREQYF

CDR3 length: 13
clone size: .
J gene: TRBJ2-2
V gene: TRBV11-3
D gene: .
CDR3 DNA: TGTGCCAGCAGCTTAGATAGAGCCGGGGAGCTGTTTTTT
CDR3 protein: CASSLDRAGELFF

CDR3 length: 14
clone size: .
J gene: TRBJ1-2
V gene: TRBV7-9
D gene: TRBD1
CDR3 DNA: TGTGCCAGCAGCTTAGCGGACAGGTTGCATGGCTACACCTTC
CDR3 protein: CASSLADRLHGYTF

CDR3 length: 15
clone size: .
J gene: TRBJ1-2
V gene: TRBV19
D gene: TRBD1
CDR3 DNA: TGTGCCAGTAGTATGGAAACGACAGGGAGGTCTGGCTACACCTTC
CDR3 protein: CASSMETTGRSGYTF

CDR3 length: 14
clone size: .
J gene: TRBJ1-2
V gene: TRBV28
D gene: .
CDR3 DNA: TGTGCCAGCAGTTTATGGGAGCCAGGGGACGGCTACACCTTC
CDR3 protein: CASSLWEPGDGYTF

CDR3 length: 16
clone size: .
J gene: TRBJ2-7
V gene: TRBV28
D gene: .
CDR3 DNA: TGTGCCAGCATTGCCCCGGGGGTGGGTGGGGCCTACGAGCAGTACTTC
CDR3 protein: CASIAPGVGGAYEQYF

CDR3 length: 14
clone size: .
J gene: TRBJ2-7
V gene: TRBV9
D gene: TRBD2
CDR3 DNA: TGTGCCAGCAGCGTAGCACTAGCGGGGGGGGAGCAGTACTTC
CDR3 protein: CASSVALAGGEQYF

CDR3 length: 15
clone size: .
J gene: TRBJ1-6
V gene: TRBV6-4
D gene: .
CDR3 DNA: TGTGCCAGCAGTGACTCGCCGTTGGCTTATTCACCCCTCCACTTT
CDR3 protein: CASSDSPLAYSPLHF

CDR3 length: 14
clone size: .
J gene: TRBJ2-7
V gene: TRBV11-3
D gene: TRBD2
CDR3 DNA: TGTGCCAGCAGCCCGCGAGCTAGCGGGGACGAGCAGTACTTC
CDR3 protein: CASSPRASGDEQYF

CDR3 length: 13
clone size: many
J gene: TRBJ1-6
V gene: TRBV6-6
D gene: .
CDR3 DNA: TGTGCCAGCGTTGGGGACATAAATTCACCCCTCCACTTT
CDR3 protein: CASVGDINSPLHF

CDR3 length: 14
clone size: .
J gene: TRBJ1-6
V gene: TRBV6-2/TRBV6-3
D gene: .
CDR3 DNA: TGTGCCAGCAGTTACCGAGCCGCGGTTTCACCCCTCCACTTT
CDR3 protein: CASSYRAAVSPLHF

CDR3 length: 13
clone size: .
J gene: TRBJ1-1
V gene: TRBV30
D gene: .
CDR3 DNA: TGTGCCTGGAGTGTACGTGGGGGGGCTGAAGCTTTCTTT
CDR3 protein: CAWSVRGGAEAFF

CDR3 length: 14
clone size: .
J gene: TRBJ2-3
V gene: TRBV5-1
D gene: .
CDR3 DNA: TGCGCCAGCAGCCCTCTACAGGGTCTGGGTACGCAGTATTTT
CDR3 protein: CASSPLQGLGTQYF

CDR3 length: 15
clone size: .
J gene: TRBJ2-7
V gene: TRBV28
D gene: .
CDR3 DNA: TGTGCCAGCAGCCCACAGGAACCCGGCTCCTACGAGCAGTACTTC
CDR3 protein: CASSPQEPGSYEQYF

CDR3 length: 17
clone size: .
J gene: TRBJ1-2
V gene: TRBV18
D gene: .
CDR3 DNA: TGTGCCAGCTCACCCTTTAGCGGAAGTCCAATTGGCTATGGCTACACCTTC
CDR3 protein: CASSPFSGSPIGYGYTF

CDR3 length: 15
clone size: .
J gene: TRBJ2-3
V gene: TRBV2
D gene: TRBD2
CDR3 DNA: TGTGCCAGCAGATCCAGCGGGGGGGCAACAGATACGCAGTATTTT
CDR3 protein: CASRSSGGATDTQYF

CDR3 length: 15
clone size: .
J gene: TRBJ1-3
V gene: TRBV19
D gene: .
CDR3 DNA: TGTGCCAGTAGTACCGGGGTAGGCTCTGGAAACACCATATATTTT
CDR3 protein: CASSTGVGSGNTIYF

CDR3 length: 16
clone size: .
J gene: TRBJ1-6
V gene: TRBV15
D gene: TRBD1
CDR3 DNA: TGTGCCACCAGCAGCGACAGGGCGATAAAAAATTCACCCCTCCACTTT
CDR3 protein: CATSSDRAIKNSPLHF

CDR3 length: 13
clone size: .
J gene: TRBJ2-7
V gene: TRBV30
D gene: .
CDR3 DNA: TGTGCCTGGGCCAGGGCAATCGGCTACGAGCAGTACTTC
CDR3 protein: CAWARAIGYEQYF

CDR3 length: 15
clone size: .
J gene: TRBJ1-4
V gene: TRBV27
D gene: .
CDR3 DNA: TGTGCCAGCAGTTTAGGGGGCTTGGTGGGTGAAAAACTGTTTTTT
CDR3 protein: CASSLGGLVGEKLFF

CDR3 length: 13
clone size: .
J gene: TRBJ2-3
V gene: TRBV7-3
D gene: .
CDR3 DNA: TGTGCCAGCAGCTTACAGGGTGGAGATACGCAGTATTTT
CDR3 protein: CASSLQGGDTQYF

CDR3 length: 13
clone size: few
J gene: TRBJ2-3
V gene: TRBV3-1/TRBV3-2
D gene: .
CDR3 DNA: TGTGCCAGCAGCCAAGGCATCGGAGATACGCAGTATTTT
CDR3 protein: CASSQGIGDTQYF

CDR3 length: 13
clone size: .
J gene: TRBJ1-6
V gene: TRBV7-2
D gene: .
CDR3 DNA: TGTGCCAGCAGCTCGGTACTTAATTCACCCCTCCACTTT
CDR3 protein: CASSSVLNSPLHF

CDR3 length: 14
clone size: .
J gene: TRBJ2-7
V gene: TRBV15
D gene: .
CDR3 DNA: TGTGCCACCAGCAGAGATTACTTTACCTACGAGCAGTACTTC
CDR3 protein: CATSRDYFTYEQYF

CDR3 length: 12
clone size: .
J gene: TRBJ1-6
V gene: TRBV28
D gene: .
CDR3 DNA: TGTGCCAGCAGACAGGCAAATTCACCCCTCCACTTT
CDR3 protein: CASRQANSPLHF

CDR3 length: 17
clone size: .
J gene: TRBJ2-2
V gene: TRBV11-2
D gene: TRBD2
CDR3 DNA: TGTGCCAGCAGCTTAGATAGGGGCGGGGGAGACACCGGGGAGCTGTTTTTT
CDR3 protein: CASSLDRGGGDTGELFF

CDR3 length: 15
clone size: .
J gene: TRBJ2-3
V gene: TRBV2
D gene: .
CDR3 DNA: TGTGCCAGCACCCTAATAGGGAAGGGGACAGATACGCAGTATTTT
CDR3 protein: CASTLIGKGTDTQYF

CDR3 length: 13
clone size: .
J gene: TRBJ2-7
V gene: TRBV28
D gene: .
CDR3 DNA: TGTGCCAGCATAAGCAGGGGAACCTACGAGCAGTACTTC
CDR3 protein: CASISRGTYEQYF

CDR3 length: 15
clone size: .
J gene: TRBJ2-2
V gene: TRBV11-2
D gene: TRBD1
CDR3 DNA: TGTGCCAGCAGCGCCCGGACAGGGAACACCGGGGAGCTGTTTTTT
CDR3 protein: CASSARTGNTGELFF

CDR3 length: 15
clone size: .
J gene: TRBJ1-3
V gene: TRBV15
D gene: .
CDR3 DNA: TGTGCCACCAGCAGAGGCGTGGGGGGGGGTGCCACCATATATTTT
CDR3 protein: CATSRGVGGGATIYF

CDR3 length: 15
clone size: .
J gene: TRBJ1-5
V gene: TRBV7-9
D gene: TRBD1
CDR3 DNA: TGTGCCAGCAGCTCAGACAGGGGGAGCAATCAGCCCCAGCATTTT
CDR3 protein: CASSSDRGSNQPQHF

CDR3 length: 14
clone size: .
J gene: TRBJ2-7
V gene: TRBV5-1
D gene: .
CDR3 DNA: .
CDR3 protein: CASSLTFGAYEQYF

CDR3 length: 16
clone size: .
J gene: TRBJ1-2
V gene: TRBV5-4
D gene: .
CDR3 DNA: TGTGCCAGCAGCCCTGGCGGCTCGGGTCTTAACTATGGCTACACCTTC
CDR3 protein: CASSPGGSGLNYGYTF

CDR3 length: 11
clone size: .
J gene: TRBJ2-5
V gene: TRBV21-1
D gene: .
CDR3 DNA: TGTGCCAGCAGCAAAACTGAGACCCAGTACTTC
CDR3 protein: CASSKTETQYF